This is a list of T cell receptor beta chains from one sample in a study of blood T cell repertoires in COVID-19. Only in-frame clones appear in the TCRdb table, and some are missing; sequencing was by immunoSEQ multiplex PCR. The sample includes around 150,000 clones, approximately 82% of them seen just once. Sample: peripheral blood. The receptors were gathered from a woman aged 40 to 55 with COVID-19, enrolled during active disease. Each CDR3 is given with its conserved first and last residue. The D gene is left open where the match is weak. Clone size is given for some rows only: seen once, a few or many times, or a class if the clone is expanded.

d_call	clone_size	j_call	v_call	cdr3_aa	cdr3_nt
.	.	TRBJ1-1	TRBV15	CATSRVGGQLTEAFF	TGTGCCACCAGCAGAGTCGGAGGACAGCTCACTGAAGCTTTCTTT
TRBD1	once	TRBJ2-2	TRBV18	CASSPPDRMRTGELFF	TGTGCCAGCTCACCACCGGACAGGATGAGAACCGGGGAGCTGTTTTTT
.	once	TRBJ2-5	TRBV19	CASSMIGSSLAGETQYF	TGTGCCAGTAGTATGATTGGCAGCAGCTTAGCCGGAGAGACCCAGTACTTC
.	.	TRBJ1-5	TRBV12-3/TRBV12-4	CASSFGQNQPQHF	TGTGCCAGCAGTTTTGGGCAGAATCAGCCCCAGCATTTT
TRBD2	once	TRBJ2-3	TRBV28	CASSRGLAGDTDTQYF	TGTGCCAGCAGCCGCGGACTAGCGGGTGATACAGATACGCAGTATTTT
.	.	TRBJ2-2	TRBV5-4	CASSRDTSNTGELFF	TGTGCCAGCAGCCGAGACACGTCGAACACCGGGGAGCTGTTTTTT
.	few	TRBJ2-2	TRBV9	CASSAWGPGRNTGELFF	TGTGCCAGCAGCGCCTGGGGCCCCGGACGAAACACCGGGGAGCTGTTTTTT
.	.	TRBJ2-3	TRBV6-5	CASSYPGGSTDTQYF	TGTGCCAGCAGTTACCCCGGCGGGAGCACAGATACGCAGTATTTT
TRBD1	.	TRBJ2-3	TRBV15	CATNRDRGPDTQYF	TGTGCCACCAACCGGGACAGGGGTCCAGATACGCAGTATTTT
.	.	TRBJ2-3	TRBV19	CASSIVRWDTQYF	TGTGCCAGTAGTATAGTGAGGTGGGATACGCAGTATTTT
.	once	TRBJ2-1	TRBV18	CASSPEGDSYNEQFF	TGTGCCAGCTCACCAGAGGGGGACTCCTACAATGAGCAGTTCTTC
.	.	TRBJ1-1	TRBV7-8	CASSSRGFTEAFF	TGTGCCAGCAGCTCACGGGGTTTCACTGAAGCTTTCTTT
.	.	TRBJ2-1	TRBV5-1	CASSRASSSYNEQFF	TGCGCCAGCAGCCGAGCGTCGAGCTCCTACAATGAGCAGTTCTTC
.	.	TRBJ2-3	TRBV21-1	CASSNRYAGGRDTQYF	TGTGCCAGCAGCAATCGTTACGCGGGGGGGCGAGATACGCAGTATTTT
TRBD1	.	TRBJ1-5	TRBV5-8	CASSPGTGGYQPQHF	TGTGCCAGCAGCCCAGGGACAGGGGGCTATCAGCCCCAGCATTTT
TRBD1	.	TRBJ1-2	TRBV7-9	CASSSPYDRADGYTF	TGTGCCAGCAGCTCGCCCTACGACAGGGCTGATGGCTACACCTTC
TRBD2	.	TRBJ2-1	TRBV2	CASSEGSGAYNEQFF	TGTGCCAGCAGTGAAGGTAGCGGGGCCTACAATGAGCAGTTCTTC